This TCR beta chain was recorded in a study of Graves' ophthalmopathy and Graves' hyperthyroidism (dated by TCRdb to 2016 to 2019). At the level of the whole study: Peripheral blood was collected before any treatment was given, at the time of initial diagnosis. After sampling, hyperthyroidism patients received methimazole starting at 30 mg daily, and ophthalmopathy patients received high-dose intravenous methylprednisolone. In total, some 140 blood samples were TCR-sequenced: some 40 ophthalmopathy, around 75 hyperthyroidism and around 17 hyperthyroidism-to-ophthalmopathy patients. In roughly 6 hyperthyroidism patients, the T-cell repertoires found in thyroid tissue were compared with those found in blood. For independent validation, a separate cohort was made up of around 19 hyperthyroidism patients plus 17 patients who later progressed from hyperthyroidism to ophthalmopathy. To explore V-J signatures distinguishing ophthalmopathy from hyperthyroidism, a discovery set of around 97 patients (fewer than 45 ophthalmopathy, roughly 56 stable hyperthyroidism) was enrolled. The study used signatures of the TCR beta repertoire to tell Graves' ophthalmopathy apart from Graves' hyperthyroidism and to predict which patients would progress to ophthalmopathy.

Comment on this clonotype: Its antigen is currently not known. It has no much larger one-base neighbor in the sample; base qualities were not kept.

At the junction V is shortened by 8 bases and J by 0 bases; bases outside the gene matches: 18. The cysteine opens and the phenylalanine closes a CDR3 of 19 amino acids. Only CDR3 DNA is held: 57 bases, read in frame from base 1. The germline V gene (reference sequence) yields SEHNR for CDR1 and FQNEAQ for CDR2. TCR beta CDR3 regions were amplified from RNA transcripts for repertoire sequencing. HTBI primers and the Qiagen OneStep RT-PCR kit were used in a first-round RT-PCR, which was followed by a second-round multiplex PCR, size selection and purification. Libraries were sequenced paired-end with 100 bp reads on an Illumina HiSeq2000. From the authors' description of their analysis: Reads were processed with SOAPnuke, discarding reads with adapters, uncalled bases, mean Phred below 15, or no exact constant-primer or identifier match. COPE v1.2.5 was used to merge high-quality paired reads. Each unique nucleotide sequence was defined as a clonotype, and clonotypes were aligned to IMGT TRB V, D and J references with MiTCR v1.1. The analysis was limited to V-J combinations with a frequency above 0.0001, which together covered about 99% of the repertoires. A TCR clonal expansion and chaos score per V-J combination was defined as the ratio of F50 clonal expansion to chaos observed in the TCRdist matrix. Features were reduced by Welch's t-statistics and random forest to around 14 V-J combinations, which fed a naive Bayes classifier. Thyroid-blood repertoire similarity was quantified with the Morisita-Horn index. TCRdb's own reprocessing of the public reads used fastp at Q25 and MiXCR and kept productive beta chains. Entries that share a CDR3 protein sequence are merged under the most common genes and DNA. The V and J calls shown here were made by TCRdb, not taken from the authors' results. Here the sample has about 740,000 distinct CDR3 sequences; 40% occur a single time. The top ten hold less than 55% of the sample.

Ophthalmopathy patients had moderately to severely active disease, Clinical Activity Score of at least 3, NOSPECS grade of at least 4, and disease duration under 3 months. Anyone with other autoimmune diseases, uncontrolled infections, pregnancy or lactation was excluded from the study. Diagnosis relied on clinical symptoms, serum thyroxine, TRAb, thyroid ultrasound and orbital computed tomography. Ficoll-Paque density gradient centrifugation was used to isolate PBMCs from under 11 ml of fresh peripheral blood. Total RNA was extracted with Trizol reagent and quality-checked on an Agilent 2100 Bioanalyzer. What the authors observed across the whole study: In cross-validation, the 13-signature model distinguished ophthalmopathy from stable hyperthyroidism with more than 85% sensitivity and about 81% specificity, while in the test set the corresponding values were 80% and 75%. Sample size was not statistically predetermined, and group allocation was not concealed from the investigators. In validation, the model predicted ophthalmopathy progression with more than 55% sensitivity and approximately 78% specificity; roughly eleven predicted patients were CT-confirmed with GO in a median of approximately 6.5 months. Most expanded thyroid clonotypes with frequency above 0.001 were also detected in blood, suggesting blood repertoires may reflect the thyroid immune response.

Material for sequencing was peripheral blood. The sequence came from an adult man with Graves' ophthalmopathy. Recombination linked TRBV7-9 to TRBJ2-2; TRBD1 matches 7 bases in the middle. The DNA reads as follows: TGTGCCAGCTCATCTCCGCAGGGGGACGTTAGTTCGAACACCGGGGAGCTGTTTTTT. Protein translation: CASSSPQGDVSSNTGELFF.